This passage covers 30 T cell receptor beta chains from one sample sequenced in a study of a mutant IDH1 vaccine in newly diagnosed glioma. Profiled with immunoSEQ multiplex PCR; TCRdb holds only in-frame clones, not every one. Of around 37,000 clones in the sample, about 78% were seen once. Time point described: baseline, week 1 (first vaccination visit). Treatment: pre-vaccination baseline after standard-of-care therapy. The sample was PBMCs, taken from a glioma patient treated with radiotherapy, temozolomide or both. Receptors were obtained from a man aged 35 to 55 with glioma. Some clones in this sample may be carry-over from other donors' samples.

This clone was picked up a small number of times. The chain is built from TRBV7-2 and TRBJ1-5; D is unclear. Germline V CDR1 and CDR2: SGHTA, FQGNSA. The CDR3 has 18 amino acids. The V end was cut by 2 bases, the J end by 2 bases, with 19 bases between. CDR3 nucleotides: TGTGCCAGCAGCTTATCTCTGGCCGTAGGTGTTGGCAATCAGCCCCAGCATTTT. This gives the protein CASSLSLAVGVGNQPQHF.

This rearrangement joins TRBV7-2 to TRBJ1-3; D is possibly TRBD1 (6 bases). The germline gives CDR1 SGHTA, CDR2 FQGNSA. This CDR3 has 14 amino acids. V lost 1 base and J 7 bases, leaving 11 bases between the germline ends. The CDR3 DNA is TGTGCCAGCAGCTTAGTGGGTAGGGGGAACACCATATATTTT. Translation gives CASSLVGRGNTIYF.

This clone has only one observation. V is TRBV20-1 and J is TRBJ1-1; D gene ambiguous. Germline-derived CDR1 and CDR2 are DFQATT and SNEGSKA (reference sequence). V gave up 4 bases and J gave up 9 bases, with 12 bases separating them. The CDR3 runs 11 residues. In DNA, the CDR3 is TGCAGTGCTACTTTAATGGCCAAAGCTTTCTTT. This translates into CSATLMAKAFF.

The rearrangement uses TRBV4-3 and TRBJ1-4; D is uncertain. V dropped 0 bases and J dropped 14 bases, with 10 bases sitting between them. Germline values: CDR1 LGHNA, CDR2 YSLEER. The CDR3 is 12 amino acids. In DNA, the CDR3 is TGCGCCAGCAGCCAAGATTCCGTTGTTCTGTTTTTT. This sequence encodes CASSQDSVVLFF.

This chain connects TRBV6-1 to TRBJ1-6; D gene unclear. Trimming cost V 5 bases and J 7 bases, with 3 bases left between them. The CDR3 has 11 amino acids. Germline V gene data show CDR1 as MNHNS and CDR2 as SASEGT. CDR3 residues: CASSLNSPLHF. CDR3 sequence (DNA): TGTGCCAGCAGTTTGAATTCACCCCTCCACTTT.

The DNA of the CDR3 is TGTGCCAGCAGGGTCGGAGGGAACACCGGGGAGCTGTTTTTT. Its translation: CASRVGGNTGELFF. This chain links TRBV28 with TRBJ2-2; TRBD2 might be the D (5 bases). The V gene's germline CDR1 is MDHEN and CDR2 SYDVKM. The CDR3 sequence is 14 residues long. V was shortened by 6 bases and J by 1 base, with 9 bases between the two germline ends.

The gene calls are TRBV28 and TRBJ2-7; D ambiguous. The V gene's germline CDR1 is MDHEN and CDR2 SYDVKM. Deletions cut 7 bases from V and 3 bases from J, with 13 bases between. The CDR3 spans 13 residues. CDR3 in DNA: TGTGCCAGCACCGTGGGCAGGAACTACGAGCAGTACTTC. Amino acids: CASTVGRNYEQYF.

This clone was observed a handful of times. V gene TRBV18 combines with J gene TRBJ1-1; D is perhaps TRBD1 (6 bases). This CDR3 contains 16 residues. Germline-derived CDR1 and CDR2 are KGHSH and LQKENI. Trimming left V 5 bases short and J 1 base short, with 17 bases between. The CDR3 sequence: CASSSAPGHTNTEAFF. Written as DNA, the CDR3 is TGTGCCAGCTCATCGGCACCGGGACATACGAACACTGAAGCTTTCTTT.

This clone was seen a handful of times. The V gene is TRBV10-1, the J gene TRBJ2-2; 9 positions agree with TRBD1. The CDR3 spans 13 residues. After removal of 10 bases from V and 8 bases from J, the junction contained 8 bases not matched to a gene. Germline lookup yields CDR1 WNHNN and CDR2 SYGVQD (reference sequence). DNA for the CDR3: TGCGCCACGACGCCGGACAGGGGAGGGGAGCTGTTTTTT. This codes for CATTPDRGGELFF.

The rearrangement joins TRBV9 to TRBJ1-1; D is possibly TRBD1 (6 bases). Germline V gene sequence: CDR1 SGDLS, CDR2 YYNGEE. The CDR3 sequence is 15 residues long. With 0 bases removed from V and 4 bases from J, the gap between germline ends came to 13 bases. CDR3 bases: TGTGCCAGCAGCGTAGATCCAGGGGTGGGCACTGAAGCTTTCTTT. Residues: CASSVDPGVGTEAFF.

The chain carries TRBV18 and TRBJ1-5, with D perhaps matching TRBD1 (6 bases). Germline V CDR1 and CDR2: KGHSH, LQKENI. V was cut by 3 bases and J by 4 bases, with 7 bases left in between. The CDR3 consists of 13 residues. The CDR3 nucleotides read TGTGCCAGCTCACCGGGACAAAATCAGCCCCAGCATTTT. Its translation is CASSPGQNQPQHF. Together with reference TRBV18 and TRBJ1-5, the CDR3 gives the full variable domain: NAGVMQNPRHLVRRRGQEARLRCSPMKGHSHVYWYRQLPEEGLKFMVYLQKENIIDESGMPKERFSAEFPKEGPSILRIQQVVRGDSAAYFCASSPGQNQPQHFGDGTRLSIL.

The chain is built from TRBV4-1 and TRBJ2-7; D is ambiguous. Germline loops: CDR1 MGHRA, CDR2 YSYEKL. Trimming took off 0 bases at V and 6 bases at J, with 12 bases between the two ends. The CDR3 contains 14 residues. CDR3 region: CASSQDRTMAEQYF. In DNA form, the CDR3 reads TGCGCCAGCAGCCAAGACCGCACAATGGCCGAGCAGTACTTC.

This chain uses TRBV7-7 with TRBJ1-1; D uncertain. V lost 1 base to trimming and J lost 6 bases, with 9 bases between them. The CDR3 runs 13 residues. CDR1 is SSHAT and CDR2 is FNYEAQ in the germline V gene (reference sequence). CDR3 nucleotide sequence: TGTGCCAGCAGCTTAGTCCCTGACGCTGAAGCTTTCTTT. It specifies CASSLVPDAEAFF.

This clone occurred once. The chain joins TRBV5-6 to TRBJ1-1; TRBD1 is a possible D gene (5 bases). V was cut by 0 bases and J by 0 bases, with 9 bases left in between. The CDR3 is 15 residues long. Germline V gene sequence: CDR1 SGHDT, CDR2 YYEEEE. The CDR3 DNA reads as TGTGCCAGCAGCTTGGCGGAGGGGATGAACACTGAAGCTTTCTTT. It codes for CASSLAEGMNTEAFF.

The chain has TRBV27 and TRBJ1-1; the D gene is possibly TRBD1 (5 bases). Germline CDR1 is MNHEY and CDR2 is SMNVEV (reference sequence). CDR3 size: 14 residues. V gave up 8 bases and J gave up 1 base, with 14 bases separating them. CDR3 residues: CASATWDENTEAFF. The CDR3, as DNA: TGTGCCAGCGCCACATGGGACGAGAACACTGAAGCTTTCTTT.

The chain couples TRBV6-5 to TRBJ1-1; D gene uncertain. The germline V gene has CDR1 MNHEY and CDR2 SVGAGI. CDR3 size: 14 residues. Between the trimmed V and J ends, which lost 2 bases and 5 bases, there was a span of 12 bases. CDR3 in amino acids: CASSYGPGGTEAFF. The CDR3 DNA is TGTGCCAGCAGTTACGGCCCAGGTGGAACTGAAGCTTTCTTT.

The chain has TRBV27 and TRBJ2-3; D is perhaps TRBD1 (6 bases). Trimming took 0 bases from V and 2 from J, leaving 9 bases between them. CDR1 is MNHEY, CDR2 SMNVEV, per germline (reference sequence). The CDR3 runs to 15 residues. CDR3 bases: TGTGCCAGCAGTTTATCGCCAGGGGTCACAGATACGCAGTATTTT. It translates to CASSLSPGVTDTQYF.

The chain recombines TRBV9 with TRBJ1-2; D uncertain. This CDR3 region has 17 residues. Trimming took off 6 bases at V and 8 bases at J, with 29 bases between the two ends. In germline, CDR1 is SGDLS, CDR2 YYNGEE. CDR3 amino acids: CASTPTLRTDKRGGYTF. CDR3 in DNA: TGTGCCAGCACACCAACCCTCAGAACAGATAAGAGAGGGGGCTACACCTTC.

J is TRBJ1-1 and V is TRBV27; the D is unclear. Per the germline V gene, CDR1 is MNHEY and CDR2 is SMNVEV (reference sequence). CDR3 length: 13 residues. The V end was cut by 4 bases, the J end by 3 bases, with 9 bases between. The CDR3 sequence is CASSYRGDTEAFF. For the CDR3, the DNA is TGTGCCAGCAGTTACCGCGGGGACACTGAAGCTTTCTTT.

V usage is TRBV28 and J usage is TRBJ1-5; unclear D gene. V lost 3 bases and J 3 bases, leaving 0 bases between the germline ends. In germline, CDR1 is MDHEN, CDR2 SYDVKM. The CDR3 has 11 residues. Here the CDR3 DNA reads TGTGCCAGCAGTTTCAATCAGCCCCAGCATTTT. This sequence encodes CASSFNQPQHF.

The genes are TRBV5-1 and TRBJ2-5; D unresolved. Germline V gives CDR1 SGHRS, CDR2 YFSETQ. Trimming left V 4 bases short and J 2 bases short, with 12 bases between. CDR3 size: 14 residues. The CDR3 sequence: CASSPVPRQETQYF. The CDR3 DNA sequence: TGCGCCAGCAGCCCGGTCCCCAGACAAGAGACCCAGTACTTC.

The chain joins TRBV4-1 to TRBJ2-7; TRBD2 matches 12 bases. Germline V gives CDR1 MGHRA, CDR2 YSYEKL. After removal of 2 bases from V and 0 bases from J, the junction contained 2 bases not matched to a gene. The CDR3 totals 16 residues. The CDR3 nucleotides are TGCGCCAGCAGCCAAACTAGCGGGGGGCCCTCCTACGAGCAGTACTTC. It is translated as CASSQTSGGPSYEQYF.

The V call is TRBV19, the J call TRBJ1-4; unclear D gene. The CDR3 loop spans 15 amino acids. Germline-derived CDR1 and CDR2 are LNHDA and SQIVND (reference sequence). V was trimmed by 5 bases and J by 3 bases, leaving 13 bases between them. The CDR3 region is CASSSSGNPNEKLFF. Here the CDR3 DNA reads TGTGCCAGTAGTTCATCCGGGAATCCTAATGAAAAACTGTTTTTT.

This clone was found a few times. The chain is built from TRBV19 and TRBJ2-1; 10 nucleotides agree with TRBD1. The ends lost 4 bases at V and 13 bases at J; junction bases unmatched: 4. This CDR3 has 12 residues. Germline CDR1 and CDR2: LNHDA and SQIVND (reference sequence). Here the CDR3 reads CASSTGTGEQFF. CDR3 in DNA: TGTGCCAGTAGTACTGGGACAGGGGAACAGTTCTTC.

In this sample, this clone turned up a few times. The chain has TRBV11-3 and TRBJ2-4, with D perhaps being TRBD1 or TRBD2 (5 bases each). Per germline, CDR1 SGHNT and CDR2 YENEEA. CDR3 length: 17 amino acids. V lost 4 bases and J 5 bases, leaving 21 bases between the germline ends. For the CDR3, the DNA is TGTGCCAGCAGCTCCAACTTTTGGCCGGGACGGGAAAACATTCAGTACTTC. It translates to CASSSNFWPGRENIQYF.

There are a few counts of this clone. The CDR3 DNA reads as TGTGCCAGCAGCCAATTACAGGGTACTGAAGCTTTCTTT. Translation gives CASSQLQGTEAFF. The chain recombines TRBV11-2 with TRBJ1-1; tentative D call: TRBD1 (6 bases). This CDR3 comprises 13 residues. Per the germline V gene, CDR1 is SGHAT and CDR2 is FQNNGV. V lost 5 bases, J lost 5 bases, and 12 bases lay in between.

The CDR3 nucleotides are TGTGCCAGCAGCTTAGGCCGCCCAACGGATTCACCCCTCCACTTT. It encodes CASSLGRPTDSPLHF. J is TRBJ1-6 and V is TRBV7-6; D is unclear. V lost 1 base and J lost 8, with 12 bases in between. Germline V lookup: CDR1 SGHVS, CDR2 FNYEAQ. The CDR3 loop spans 15 amino acids.

The chain recombines TRBV21-1 with TRBJ2-7; the table names TRBD2, a call not compared with the DNA. TRBV21-1 is shown as a pseudogene. CDR3 length: 17 amino acids. CDR3 amino acids: CASSKVRRRTSGHEQYF. In DNA form, the CDR3 reads TGTGCCAGCAGCAAAGTTCGTCGGAGGACTAGCGGTCACGAGCAGTACTTC.

This chain connects TRBV4-1 to TRBJ1-4, with TRBD1 matching 10 bases. V was pared by 3 bases and J by 7 bases, with 5 bases of the junction left unmatched. Germline assignment: CDR1 MGHRA and CDR2 YSYEKL. There are 15 residues in the CDR3. CDR3 coding DNA: TGCGCCAGCAGCCAGGGGGACAGGGGTAGTGAAAAACTGTTTTTT. Encoded protein: CASSQGDRGSEKLFF.

J is TRBJ1-1 and V is TRBV19; D is uncertain. CDR1 and CDR2 (germline): LNHDA, SQIVND (reference sequence). V lost 3 bases, J lost 1 base, and 6 bases lay in between. CDR3 length: 13 amino acids. In DNA, the CDR3 is TGTGCCAGTAGTATCGGAAGGAACACTGAAGCTTTCTTT. It specifies CASSIGRNTEAFF.